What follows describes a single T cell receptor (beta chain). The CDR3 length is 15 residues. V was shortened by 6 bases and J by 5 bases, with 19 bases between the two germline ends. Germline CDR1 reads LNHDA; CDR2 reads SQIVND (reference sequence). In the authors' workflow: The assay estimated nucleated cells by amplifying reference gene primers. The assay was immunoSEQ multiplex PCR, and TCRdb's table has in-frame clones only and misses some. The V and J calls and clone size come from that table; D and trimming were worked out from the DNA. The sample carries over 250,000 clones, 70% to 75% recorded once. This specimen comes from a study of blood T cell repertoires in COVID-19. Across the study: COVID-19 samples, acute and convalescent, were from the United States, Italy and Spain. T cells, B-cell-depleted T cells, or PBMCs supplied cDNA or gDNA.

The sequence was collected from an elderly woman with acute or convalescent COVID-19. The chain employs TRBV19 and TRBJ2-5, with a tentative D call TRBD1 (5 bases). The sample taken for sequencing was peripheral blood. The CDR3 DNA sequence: TGTGCCAGTAGCCCCGGGCTGGTGGGGCGCGAGACCCAGTACTTC. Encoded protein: CASSPGLVGRETQYF.